This T cell receptor (beta chain) is drawn from a study of metastatic and nonmetastatic thyroid tumors. Regarding the study as a whole: As reported, TCR beta diversity in blood and tumor was significantly higher in malignant thyroid tumors than in benign nodules.

This clone was recorded many times. Its antigen is currently unknown. No patient received treatment before thyroid surgery. TCRdb reanalyzed the PCR reads with MiXCR. The table has 84,000 or so clones, roughly 8.6% seen once. The CDR3 contains 11 residues. CDR1 and CDR2 (germline): MNHEY, SVGEGT. The V gene lost 6 bases and the J gene lost 7 bases, with 8 bases spanning the gap. Sequenced sample: blood. The chain couples TRBV6-2 or TRBV6-3 to TRBJ2-3; D unresolved. The sequence was collected from a female donor with papillary thyroid cancer or a benign thyroid nodule (not recorded which). Some clones in this sample may be carry-over from other donors' samples. The CDR3 sequence: CASSVVNTQYF. CDR3 nucleotide sequence: TGTGCCAGCAGCGTTGTCAATACGCAGTATTTT.